Below, 14 T cell receptor beta chains from the same sample are listed, as sequenced in a study of T cells in Graves' hyperthyroidism and ophthalmopathy. RNA transcripts were the template for amplifying TCR beta CDR3 regions. TCR CDR3 regions were first amplified by RT-PCR with HTBI primers. TCRdb recomputed calls from the multiplex PCR reads with MiXCR, one row per CDR3 protein. The sample contains fewer than 400,000 distinct CDR3 sequences, 20% to 25% of which appear only once. Sequences were obtained from blood. These receptors were collected from a man aged 45-65 years with Graves' hyperthyroidism.

This clonotype has more than one count but fewer than ten. The rearrangement links TRBV29-1 to TRBJ2-1, with 7 nucleotides matching TRBD2. There are 16 residues in the CDR3. Trimming took 4 bases from V and 6 from J; bases not matched to a gene: 15. CDR1 SQVTM and CDR2 ANQGSEA come from the germline V gene. CDR3 sequence reads: CSVGGSGRLVRNEQFF. CDR3 nucleotide sequence: TGCAGCGTTGGCGGTTCCGGGAGGCTCGTTCGCAATGAGCAGTTCTTC.

Only a few counts were recorded for this clonotype. The chain combines TRBV11-3 with TRBJ1-1, with D unclear. V lost 5 bases and J lost 0, with 10 bases in between. The germline V gene has CDR1 SGHNT and CDR2 YENEEA. There are 14 residues in the CDR3. CDR3 bases: TGTGCCAGCAGCCCGACCCGGGTGAACACTGAAGCTTTCTTT. Protein sequence: CASSPTRVNTEAFF.

The V gene is TRBV20-1, the J gene TRBJ1-1; a weak D match, TRBD1 (5 bases). CDR1 is DFQATT, CDR2 SNEGSKA, per germline (reference sequence). This CDR3 has 12 amino acids. V lost 7 bases and J 3 bases, leaving 12 bases between the germline ends. The CDR3 is CSVGGVYTEAFF. Written as DNA, the CDR3 is TGCAGTGTTGGAGGGGTATACACTGAAGCTTTCTTT.

This clonotype was observed once. This sequence joins TRBV6-1 and TRBJ1-6, with unresolved D. The CDR3 sequence is 13 residues long. V dropped 4 bases and J dropped 7 bases, with 8 bases sitting between them. Germline V gene sequence: CDR1 MNHNS, CDR2 SASEGT. The CDR3 bases are TGTGCCAGCAGTGGACAAAAAAATTCACCCCTCCACTTT. It encodes CASSGQKNSPLHF.

The chain links TRBV5-1 to TRBJ2-3, with D uncertain. The CDR3 covers 17 residues. Trimming shortened V by 0 bases and J by 4 bases, and 18 bases separated the two germline ends. Germline values: CDR1 SGHRS, CDR2 YFSETQ. The chain's CDR3 is CASSLEFVGLIADTQYF. For the CDR3, the DNA is TGCGCCAGCAGCTTGGAGTTTGTCGGCCTCATCGCAGATACGCAGTATTTT.

This clonotype was detected many times. This chain's CDR3 is CASTRRGTGPYEQYF. The CDR3, as DNA: TGTGCCAGCACCCGAAGGGGGACAGGGCCCTACGAGCAGTACTTC. The V call is TRBV12-3 or TRBV12-4, the J call TRBJ2-7; TRBD1 matches 9 bases. V dropped 7 bases and J dropped 2; count of bases not matched to a gene: 9. This CDR3 region has 15 residues.

The chain joins TRBV12-3 or TRBV12-4 to TRBJ2-1, with 8 bases fitting TRBD2. After removal of 4 bases from V and 2 bases from J, the junction contained 7 bases not matched to a gene. The CDR3 length is 16 residues. The CDR3 nucleotides read TGTGCCAGCAGTTCCGAAGTTAGCGGGGCCTACAATGAGCAGTTCTTC. Translation gives CASSSEVSGAYNEQFF.

The gene calls are TRBV4-2 and TRBJ2-7; weak D call: TRBD1 (6 bases). Trimming took 0 bases from V and 2 from J, leaving 8 bases between them. The CDR3 contains 14 residues. Germline values: CDR1 LGHNA, CDR2 YNFKEQ. DNA of the CDR3: TGTGCCAGCAGCCAAGATTGGGGGCCCTACGAGCAGTACTTC. Encoded protein: CASSQDWGPYEQYF.

This clonotype was counted many times. This chain connects TRBV14 to TRBJ2-1, with 9 bases matching TRBD2. The CDR3 has 15 amino acids. Per the germline V gene, CDR1 is SGHDN and CDR2 is FVKESK. Trimming at V came to 5 bases and at J to 4 bases, leaving 6 bases not matched to a gene. The CDR3 DNA reads TGTGCCAGCAGCTACGGACTAGCGCGATACAATGAGCAGTTCTTC. This encodes CASSYGLARYNEQFF.

This clonotype was seen a handful of times. CDR3 residues: CASSVASRPRDNEQFF. The CDR3, as DNA: TGTGCCAGCAGCGTAGCTTCCCGCCCCAGGGACAATGAGCAGTTCTTC. This chain connects TRBV9 to TRBJ2-1, with a possible D match to TRBD1 (5 bases). This CDR3 comprises 16 residues. V was clipped by 0 bases and J by 5 bases, with 15 bases between them. Germline CDR1 is SGDLS and CDR2 is YYNGEE.

The chain couples TRBV6-1 to TRBJ2-2; D gene unclear. The CDR3 totals 11 residues. Germline values: CDR1 MNHNS, CDR2 SASEGT. Trimming took off 7 bases at V and 3 bases at J, with 3 bases between the two ends. The chain's CDR3 is CASKDTGELFF. The CDR3, as DNA: TGTGCCAGCAAAGACACCGGGGAGCTGTTTTTT.

The chain carries TRBV5-1 and TRBJ2-5; 9 positions match TRBD2. The CDR3 spans 16 residues. The J segment lost 2 bases and the V segment lost 0 bases, leaving 5 bases of the junction unmatched. Germline CDR1 is SGHRS and CDR2 is YFSETQ. The CDR3 DNA reads TGCGCCAGCAGCTTGGTTATAGCGGGAGATCAAGAGACCCAGTACTTC. It is translated as CASSLVIAGDQETQYF. The full variable domain, with the rest looked up from reference TRBV5-1 and TRBJ2-5, is KAGVTQTPRYLIKTRGQQVTLSCSPISGHRSVSWYQQTPGQGLQFLFEYFSETQRNKGNFPGRFSGRQFSNSRSEMNVSTLELGDSALYLCASSLVIAGDQETQYFGPGTRLLVL.

The chain is built from TRBV15 and TRBJ1-1; D unresolved. V shed 0 bases and J shed 8 bases, with 10 bases lying between them. CDR1 is LNHNV and CDR2 is YYDKDF in the germline V gene (reference sequence). The CDR3 is made up of 13 amino acids. The CDR3 region is CATSREGREEAFF. DNA for the CDR3: TGTGCCACCAGCAGAGAAGGGAGGGAAGAAGCTTTCTTT.

This clonotype has a count of ten or more. J is TRBJ1-5 and V is TRBV30; no clear D. In germline, CDR1 is GTSNPN, CDR2 SVGIG (reference sequence). V lost 1 base and J 4 bases, leaving 8 bases between the germline ends. The CDR3 spans 13 residues. The CDR3, as DNA: TGTGCCTGGAGTGAAGACGGAAATCAGCCCCAGCATTTT. Translation gives CAWSEDGNQPQHF.